The 13 T cell receptor beta chains reported below all come from one sample, sequenced in a study of blood T cell repertoires in COVID-19. The method was immunoSEQ multiplex PCR; TCRdb's version includes in-frame clones alone and lacks a portion of them. The table lists 150,000 to 170,000 clones, 65% to 90% of them singletons. Material: peripheral blood. These receptors came from a woman aged 60-70 years with COVID-19, enrolled during active disease.

This clone has just one count. This chain joins TRBV7-7 and TRBJ2-2; D is possibly TRBD1 (6 bases). Deletions cut 5 bases from V and 1 base from J, with 14 bases between. Looked up from germline, CDR1 is SSHAT and CDR2 is FNYEAQ (reference sequence). This CDR3 spans 16 amino acids. Here the CDR3 reads CASSPQGSENTGELFF. CDR3 DNA: TGTGCCAGCAGCCCCCAGGGGTCCGAGAACACCGGGGAGCTGTTTTTT.

In this sample, this clone turned up a few times. The rearrangement uses TRBV6-6 and TRBJ1-2; possibly TRBD1 for D (6 bases). In germline, CDR1 is MNHNY, CDR2 SVGAGI (reference sequence). Between the trimmed V and J ends, which lost 5 bases and 4 bases, there was a span of 29 bases. The CDR3 loop spans 19 amino acids. As DNA, the CDR3 is TGTGCCAGCAGTCAAATCCTTACGACTACAGGGTTCCGCACCTATGGCTACACCTTC. Translated: CASSQILTTTGFRTYGYTF.

The rearrangement links TRBV27 to TRBJ2-7; TRBD1 might be the D (6 bases). The CDR3 runs 15 residues. Trimming removed 8 bases from V and 2 bases from J, with 19 bases in between. CDR1 MNHEY and CDR2 SMNVEV come from the germline V gene (reference sequence). CDR3 region: CASVLEGHLAYEQYV. The CDR3 nucleotides are TGTGCCAGCGTTCTAGAGGGACACCTGGCCTACGAGCAGTACGTC.

The chain links TRBV6-6 to TRBJ1-3, with 11 bases fitting TRBD1. V shed 2 bases, J shed 3 bases, and the junction held 3 bases outside the gene matches. This CDR3 contains 16 residues. From germline, CDR1 is MNHNY and CDR2 SVGAGI (reference sequence). The CDR3 sequence: CASSYRTGGDGNTIYF. The CDR3 DNA reads TGTGCCAGCAGTTACCGGACAGGGGGCGATGGAAACACCATATATTTT.

In this sample, this clone turned up once. This chain links TRBV7-2 with TRBJ2-2, with TRBD1 as a possible D gene (5 bases). Germline V gene data show CDR1 as SGHTA and CDR2 as FQGNSA. Trimming shortened V by 5 bases and J by 1 base, and 11 bases separated the two germline ends. The CDR3 length is 15 residues. The CDR3 protein is CASSRNGQNTGELFF. In nucleotides, the CDR3 is TGTGCCAGCAGCCGGAATGGACAGAACACCGGGGAGCTGTTTTTT.

With respect to this clone: Other DNA sequences in the sample encode the same CDR3. The chain employs TRBV18 and TRBJ1-1; possible D gene TRBD1, 5 bases. Trimming pared 3 bases from V and 1 base from J, leaving 6 bases between. Germline V lookup: CDR1 KGHSH, CDR2 LQKENI. The length of the CDR3 is 13 residues. In nucleotides, the CDR3 is TGTGCCAGCTCACCCGGACAGAACACTGAAGCTTTCTTT. As protein: CASSPGQNTEAFF.

The chain recombines TRBV3-1 (or the pseudogene TRBV3-2) with TRBJ2-3; 7 nucleotides agree with TRBD2. Per germline, CDR1 LGHDT and CDR2 YNNKEL (reference sequence). This CDR3 comprises 15 residues. The V and J ends lost 1 base and 5 bases, in that order; junction bases with no gene match: 6. The CDR3 DNA reads as TGTGCCAGCAGCCAAGGTGGGGGGGGTGGAGATACGCAGTATTTT. It translates to CASSQGGGGGDTQYF.

The chain links TRBV18 to TRBJ1-6; TRBD1 agrees at 7 bases. J lost 0 bases, V lost 6 bases, and 14 bases had no gene match. Germline CDR1 and CDR2: KGHSH and LQKENI. This CDR3 comprises 19 residues. The CDR3 region has the DNA TGTGCCAGCTCCCAGAACCGGGACAGTACGAGCTCCTATAATTCACCCCTCCACTTT. Translating gives CASSQNRDSTSSYNSPLHF.

The J gene is TRBJ1-4, the V gene TRBV7-2; tentative D call: TRBD1 (6 bases). The CDR3 is 15 residues long. The V gene lost 3 bases and the J gene lost 2 bases, with 10 bases spanning the gap. Looked up from germline, CDR1 is SGHTA and CDR2 is FQGNSA. CDR3 residues: CASSFTGTTNEKLFF. The CDR3 DNA reads as TGTGCCAGCAGCTTCACAGGGACGACTAATGAAAAACTGTTTTTT.

The chain carries TRBV6-9 and TRBJ1-5; tentatively, D is TRBD1 (6 bases). CDR3 length equals 18 residues. The ends were cut back, 3 bases at V and 0 bases at J, with 18 bases in the middle. Germline CDR1 is MNHGY and CDR2 is SVAAGI. CDR3 sequence (DNA): TGTGCCAGCAGTTACCCCAGACGGGGGGCACATAGCAATCAGCCCCAGCATTTT. Translated: CASSYPRRGAHSNQPQHF.

A single count supports this clone. This rearrangement joins TRBV19 to TRBJ2-1; D is unresolved. V was shortened by 2 bases and J by 7 bases, with 6 bases between the two germline ends. The V gene's germline CDR1 is LNHDA and CDR2 SQIVND (reference sequence). This CDR3 spans 12 amino acids. The CDR3 loop is CASSIRRNEQFF. Written as DNA, the CDR3 is TGTGCCAGTAGTATACGGCGGAATGAGCAGTTCTTC.

V and J are TRBV7-2 and TRBJ1-2; no definite D call. Germline assignment: CDR1 SGHTA and CDR2 FQGNSA. This CDR3 is 13 amino acids long. The V end lost 4 bases, the J end lost 2 bases, and 8 bases lay between the germline ends. This CDR3 reads CASSSGGNYGYTF. In nucleotides, the CDR3 is TGTGCCAGCAGCTCTGGAGGGAACTATGGCTACACCTTC.

The chain employs TRBV5-4 and TRBJ1-6; 9 bases are a match to TRBD1. V dropped 4 bases and J dropped 7; count of bases not matched to a gene: 15. Germline V CDR1 and CDR2: SGHNT, YYREEE (reference sequence). The CDR3 spans 18 residues. The CDR3 region has the DNA TGTGCCAGCAGCAAAGCAGCTTGGTTTGGACAGGGGAATTCACCCCTCCACTTT. Translated, it gives CASSKAAWFGQGNSPLHF.